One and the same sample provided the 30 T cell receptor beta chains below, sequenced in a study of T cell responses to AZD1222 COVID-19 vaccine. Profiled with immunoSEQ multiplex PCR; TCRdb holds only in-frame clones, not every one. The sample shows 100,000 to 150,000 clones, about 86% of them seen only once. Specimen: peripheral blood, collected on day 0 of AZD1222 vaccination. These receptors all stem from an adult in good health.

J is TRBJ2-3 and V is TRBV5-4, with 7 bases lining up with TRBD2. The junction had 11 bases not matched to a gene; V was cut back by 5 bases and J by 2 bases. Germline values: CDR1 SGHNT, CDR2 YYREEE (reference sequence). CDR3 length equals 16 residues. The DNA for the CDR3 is TGTGCCAGCAGTCTGAGACTAGCAGCTACCACAGATACGCAGTATTTT. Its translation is CASSLRLAATTDTQYF.

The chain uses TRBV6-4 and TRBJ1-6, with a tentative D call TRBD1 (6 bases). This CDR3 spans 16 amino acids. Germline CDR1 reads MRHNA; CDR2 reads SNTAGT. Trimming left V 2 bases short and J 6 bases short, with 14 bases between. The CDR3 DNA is TGTGCCAGCAGTGACACCACCGGGGGCCCTAATTCACCCCTCCACTTT. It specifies CASSDTTGGPNSPLHF.

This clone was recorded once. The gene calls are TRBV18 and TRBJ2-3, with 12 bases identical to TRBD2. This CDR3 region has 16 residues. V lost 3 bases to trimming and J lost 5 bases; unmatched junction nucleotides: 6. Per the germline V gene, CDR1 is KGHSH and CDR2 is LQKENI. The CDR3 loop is CASSPLLAGGRDTQYF. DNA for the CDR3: TGTGCCAGCTCACCCTTACTAGCGGGAGGAAGAGATACGCAGTATTTT.

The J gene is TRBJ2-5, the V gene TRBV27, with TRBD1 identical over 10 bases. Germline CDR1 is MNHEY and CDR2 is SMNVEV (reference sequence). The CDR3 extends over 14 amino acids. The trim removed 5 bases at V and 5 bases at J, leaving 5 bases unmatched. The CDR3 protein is CASSKTGGWETQYF. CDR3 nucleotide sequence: TGTGCCAGCAGTAAGACAGGGGGCTGGGAGACCCAGTACTTC.

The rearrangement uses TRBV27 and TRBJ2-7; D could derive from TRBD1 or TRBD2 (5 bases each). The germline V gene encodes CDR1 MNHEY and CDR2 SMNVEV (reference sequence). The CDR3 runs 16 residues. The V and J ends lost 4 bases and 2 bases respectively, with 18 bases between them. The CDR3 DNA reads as TGTGCCAGCAGTTACTCAACCGGGACGCATACCTACGAGCAGTACTTC. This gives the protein CASSYSTGTHTYEQYF.

This CDR3 is CASSQDTTSNQPQHF. The CDR3 DNA is TGTGCCAGCAGCCAAGACACCACTAGCAATCAGCCCCAGCATTTT. The V call is TRBV3-1 (or the pseudogene TRBV3-2), the J call TRBJ1-5; D gene uncertain. CDR1 and CDR2 from the germline V gene are LGHDT and YNNKEL (reference sequence). Trimming shortened V by 0 bases and J by 0 bases, and 6 bases separated the two germline ends. CDR3 length equals 15 residues.

In DNA, the CDR3 is TGCGCCAGCAGCCAAGGACGACTTGGCTCACCCCTCCACTTT. It specifies CASSQGRLGSPLHF. The chain uses TRBV4-3 and TRBJ1-6; D uncertain. V was shortened by 1 base and J by 10 bases, with 11 bases between the two germline ends. CDR3 size: 14 residues. Germline-derived CDR1 and CDR2 are LGHNA and YSLEER.

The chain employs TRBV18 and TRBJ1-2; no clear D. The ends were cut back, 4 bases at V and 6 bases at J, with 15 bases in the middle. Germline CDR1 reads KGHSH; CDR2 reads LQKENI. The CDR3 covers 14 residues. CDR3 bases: TGTGCCAGCTCACAGGGCCCTAGGGCCCATGGCTACACCTTC. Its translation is CASSQGPRAHGYTF.

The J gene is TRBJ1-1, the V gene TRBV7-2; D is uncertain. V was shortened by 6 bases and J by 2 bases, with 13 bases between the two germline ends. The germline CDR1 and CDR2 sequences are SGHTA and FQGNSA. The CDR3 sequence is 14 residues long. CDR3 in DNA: TGTGCCAGCAGTCCAGAGGGAGGAAACACTGAAGCTTTCTTT. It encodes CASSPEGGNTEAFF.

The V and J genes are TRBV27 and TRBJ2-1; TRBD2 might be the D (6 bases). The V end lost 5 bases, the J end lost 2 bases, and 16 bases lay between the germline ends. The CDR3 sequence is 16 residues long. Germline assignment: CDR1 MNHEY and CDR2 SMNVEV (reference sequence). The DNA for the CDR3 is TGTGCCAGCAGTCTCGAAGCGGGTGTCACCTACAATGAGCAGTTCTTC. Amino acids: CASSLEAGVTYNEQFF.

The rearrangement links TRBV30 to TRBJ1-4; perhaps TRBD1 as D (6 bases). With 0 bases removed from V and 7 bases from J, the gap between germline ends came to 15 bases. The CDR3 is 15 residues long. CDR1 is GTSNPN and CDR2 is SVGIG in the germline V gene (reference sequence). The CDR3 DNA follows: TGTGCCTGGAGTGTAGTCAGGGGTCGCGGTGAAAAACTGTTTTTT. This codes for CAWSVVRGRGEKLFF.

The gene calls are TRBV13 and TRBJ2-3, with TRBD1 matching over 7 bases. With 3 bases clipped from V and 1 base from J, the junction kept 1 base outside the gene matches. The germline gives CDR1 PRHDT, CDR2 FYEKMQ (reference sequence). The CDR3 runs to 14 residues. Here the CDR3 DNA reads TGTGCCAGCAGCTTCGACAGGGGCACAGATACGCAGTATTTT. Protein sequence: CASSFDRGTDTQYF.

The CDR3 loop is CASSLSPGGTPRGEQYF. DNA of the CDR3: TGCGCCAGCAGCTTGTCCCCGGGGGGAACCCCCCGGGGAGAGCAGTACTTC. J is TRBJ2-7 and V is TRBV5-1, with TRBD2 identical over 7 bases. The ends lost 1 base at V and 7 bases at J; junction bases unmatched: 17. Germline V gives CDR1 SGHRS, CDR2 YFSETQ. The length of the CDR3 is 17 residues.

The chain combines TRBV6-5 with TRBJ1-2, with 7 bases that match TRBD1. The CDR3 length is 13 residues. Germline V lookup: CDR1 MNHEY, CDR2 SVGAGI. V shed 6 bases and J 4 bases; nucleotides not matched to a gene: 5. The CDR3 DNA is TGTGCCAGCAGGATCGGACAGGCCTATGGCTACACCTTC. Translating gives CASRIGQAYGYTF.

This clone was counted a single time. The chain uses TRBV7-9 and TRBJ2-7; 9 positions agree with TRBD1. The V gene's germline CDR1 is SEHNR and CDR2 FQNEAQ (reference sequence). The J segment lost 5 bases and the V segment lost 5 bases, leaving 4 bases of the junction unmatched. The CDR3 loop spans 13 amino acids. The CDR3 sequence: CASSAGQGNEQYF. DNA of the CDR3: TGTGCCAGCAGCGCGGGACAGGGCAACGAGCAGTACTTC.

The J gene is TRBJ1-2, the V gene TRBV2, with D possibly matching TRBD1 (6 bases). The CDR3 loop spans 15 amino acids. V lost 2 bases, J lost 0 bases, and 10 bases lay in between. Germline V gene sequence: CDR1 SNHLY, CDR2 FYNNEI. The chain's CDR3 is CASSEIRTANYGYTF. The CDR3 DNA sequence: TGTGCCAGCAGTGAAATTAGGACAGCTAACTATGGCTACACCTTC.

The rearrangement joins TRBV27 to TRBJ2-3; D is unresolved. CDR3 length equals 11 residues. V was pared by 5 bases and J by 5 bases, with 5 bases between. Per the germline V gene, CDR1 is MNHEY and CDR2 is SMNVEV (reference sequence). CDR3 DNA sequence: TGTGCCAGCAGTATGAGAGATACGCAGTATTTT. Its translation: CASSMRDTQYF.

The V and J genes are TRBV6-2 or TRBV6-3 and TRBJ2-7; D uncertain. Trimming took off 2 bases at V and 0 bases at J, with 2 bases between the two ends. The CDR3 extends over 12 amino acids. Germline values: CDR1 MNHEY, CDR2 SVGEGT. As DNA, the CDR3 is TGTGCCAGCAGTTACCCCTCCTACGAGCAGTACTTC. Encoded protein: CASSYPSYEQYF.

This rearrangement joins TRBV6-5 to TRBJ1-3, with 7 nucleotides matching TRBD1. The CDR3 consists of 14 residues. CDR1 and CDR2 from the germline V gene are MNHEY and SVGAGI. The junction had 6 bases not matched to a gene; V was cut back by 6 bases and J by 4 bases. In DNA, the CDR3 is TGTGCCAGCAGCAGGGACAGAGGGGGAAACACCATATATTTT. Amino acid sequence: CASSRDRGGNTIYF.

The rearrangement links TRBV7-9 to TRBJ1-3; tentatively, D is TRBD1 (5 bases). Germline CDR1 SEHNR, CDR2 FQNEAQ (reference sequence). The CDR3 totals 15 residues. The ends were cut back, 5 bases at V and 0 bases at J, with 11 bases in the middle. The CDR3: CASSPRGGSGNTIYF. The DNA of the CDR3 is TGTGCCAGCAGCCCCCGTGGGGGCTCTGGAAACACCATATATTTT. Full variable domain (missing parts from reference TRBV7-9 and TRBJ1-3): DTGVSQNPRHKITKRGQNVTFRCDPISEHNRLYWYRQTLGQGPEFLTYFQNEAQLEKSRLLSDRFSAERPKGSFSTLEIQRTEQGDSAMYLCASSPRGGSGNTIYFGEGSWLTVV.

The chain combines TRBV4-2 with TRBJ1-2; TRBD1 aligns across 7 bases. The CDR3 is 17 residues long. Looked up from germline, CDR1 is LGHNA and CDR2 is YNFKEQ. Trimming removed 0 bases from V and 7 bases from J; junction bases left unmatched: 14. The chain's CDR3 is CASSQDQKAHRGVGYTF. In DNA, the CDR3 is TGTGCCAGCAGCCAAGATCAAAAAGCGCACAGGGGTGTTGGCTACACCTTC.

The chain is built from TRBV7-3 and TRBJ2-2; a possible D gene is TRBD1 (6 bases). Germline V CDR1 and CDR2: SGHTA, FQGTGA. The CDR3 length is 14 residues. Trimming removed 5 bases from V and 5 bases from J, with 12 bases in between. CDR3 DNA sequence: TGTGCCAGCAGCGCGCGACAGGAAACCGGGGAGCTGTTTTTT. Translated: CASSARQETGELFF.

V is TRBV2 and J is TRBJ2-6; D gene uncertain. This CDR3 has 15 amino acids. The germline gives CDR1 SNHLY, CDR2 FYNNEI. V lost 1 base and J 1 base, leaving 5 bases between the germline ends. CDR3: CASSEVGSGANVLTF. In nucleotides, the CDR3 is TGTGCCAGCAGTGAAGTGGGTTCTGGGGCCAACGTCCTGACTTTC.

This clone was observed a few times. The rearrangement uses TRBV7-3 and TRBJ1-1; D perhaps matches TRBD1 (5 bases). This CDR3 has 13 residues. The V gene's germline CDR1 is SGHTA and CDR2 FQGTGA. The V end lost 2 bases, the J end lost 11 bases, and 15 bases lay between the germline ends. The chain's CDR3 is CASSLGQGREAFF. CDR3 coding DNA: TGTGCCAGCAGCTTAGGCCAGGGCCGGGAGGCTTTCTTT.

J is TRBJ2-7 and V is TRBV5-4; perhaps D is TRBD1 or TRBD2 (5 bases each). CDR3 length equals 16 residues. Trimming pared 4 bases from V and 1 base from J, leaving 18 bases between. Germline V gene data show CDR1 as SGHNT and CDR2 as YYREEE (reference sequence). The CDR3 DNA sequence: TGTGCCAGCAGCCCCGCATTGGGGACGGTGTCCTACGAGCAGTACTTC. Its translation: CASSPALGTVSYEQYF.

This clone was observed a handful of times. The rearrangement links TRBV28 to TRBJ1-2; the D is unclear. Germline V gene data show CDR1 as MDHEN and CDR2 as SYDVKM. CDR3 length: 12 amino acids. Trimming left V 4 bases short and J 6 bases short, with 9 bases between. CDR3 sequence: CASSSRHDGYTF. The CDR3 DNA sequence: TGTGCCAGCAGTTCCCGACACGATGGCTACACCTTC.

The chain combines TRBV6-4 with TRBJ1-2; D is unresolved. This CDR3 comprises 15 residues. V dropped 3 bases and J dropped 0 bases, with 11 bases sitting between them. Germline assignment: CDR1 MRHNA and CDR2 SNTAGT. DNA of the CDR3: TGTGCCAGCAGTGAGTTCATTGGAGCTAACTATGGCTACACCTTC. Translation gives CASSEFIGANYGYTF.

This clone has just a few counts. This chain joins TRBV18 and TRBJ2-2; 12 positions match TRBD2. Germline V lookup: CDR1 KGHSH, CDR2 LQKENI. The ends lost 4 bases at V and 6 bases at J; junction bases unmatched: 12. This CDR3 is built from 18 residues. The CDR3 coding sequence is TGTGCCAGCTCACTAAGTTTTGGAAGACTAGCGGGAGCCGGGGAGCTGTTTTTT. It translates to CASSLSFGRLAGAGELFF.

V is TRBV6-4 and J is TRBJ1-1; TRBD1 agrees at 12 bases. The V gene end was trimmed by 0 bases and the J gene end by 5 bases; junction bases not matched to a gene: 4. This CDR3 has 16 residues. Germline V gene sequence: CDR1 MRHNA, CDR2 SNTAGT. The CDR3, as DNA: TGTGCCAGCAGTGACTCCGGGACAGGGGGCAAGACTGAAGCTTTCTTT. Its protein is CASSDSGTGGKTEAFF.

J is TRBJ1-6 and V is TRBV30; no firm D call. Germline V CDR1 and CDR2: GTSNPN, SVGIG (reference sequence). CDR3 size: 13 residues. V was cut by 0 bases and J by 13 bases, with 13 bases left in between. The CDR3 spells CAWSVSDGAPLHF. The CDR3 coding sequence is TGTGCCTGGAGTGTATCGGACGGCGCGCCCCTCCACTTT. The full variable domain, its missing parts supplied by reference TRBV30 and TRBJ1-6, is SQTIHQWPATLVQPVGSPLSLECTVEGTSNPNLYWYRQAAGRGLQLLFYSVGIGQISSEVPQNLSASRPQDRQFILSSKKLLLSDSGFYLCAWSVSDGAPLHFGNGTRLTVT.